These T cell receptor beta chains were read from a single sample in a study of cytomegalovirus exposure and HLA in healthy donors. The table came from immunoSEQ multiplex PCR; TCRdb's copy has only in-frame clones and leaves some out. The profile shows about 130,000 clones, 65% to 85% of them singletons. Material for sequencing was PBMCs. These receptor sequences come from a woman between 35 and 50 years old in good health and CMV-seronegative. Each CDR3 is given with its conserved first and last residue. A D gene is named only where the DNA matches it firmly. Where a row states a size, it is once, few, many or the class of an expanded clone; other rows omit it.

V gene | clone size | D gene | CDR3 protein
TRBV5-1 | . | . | CASRLSLRGRGDEQYF
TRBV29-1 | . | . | CSAPRWAGNKEAQYF
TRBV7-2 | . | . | CATSPTTGVNYGYTF
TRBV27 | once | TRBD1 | CASSLFAIVGQGVGVTEAFF
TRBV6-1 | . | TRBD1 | CASGDRPPYEQYF
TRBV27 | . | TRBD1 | CASSLTGGGQGGGYTF
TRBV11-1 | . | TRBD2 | CASTAGGVRNEQFF
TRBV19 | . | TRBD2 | CASSISSGVGWNEQFF
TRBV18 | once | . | CASSPPTQQETQYF
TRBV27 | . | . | CASLGFHNEQFF
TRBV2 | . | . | CASKQGIGNQPQHF
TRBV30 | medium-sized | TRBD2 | CAWSIAGEQYF
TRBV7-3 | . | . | CASSSRRRGENTGELFF
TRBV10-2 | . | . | CTSRPIGNQPQHF
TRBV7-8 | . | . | CASSLSGPKGDTQYF
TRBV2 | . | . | CARGGPMNTEAFF
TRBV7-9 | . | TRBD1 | CASSLQFGTGASNQPQHF
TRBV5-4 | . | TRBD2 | CASSLELADLLSGELFF
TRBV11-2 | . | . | CASSRTRESKNIQYF
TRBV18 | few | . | CASSSQGQGPRGAFF
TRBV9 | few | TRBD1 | CASSVGQFTQETQYF
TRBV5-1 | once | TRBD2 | CASSLTSGSPQREQYF
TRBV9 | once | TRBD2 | CASSNSGRASDTQYF
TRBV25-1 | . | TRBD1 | CASSEGQGSSYNEQFF
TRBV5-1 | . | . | CASSVGHSASGNTIYF
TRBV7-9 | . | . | CSSSLRGEYEQYF
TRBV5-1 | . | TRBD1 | CASRRTGEGTQYF
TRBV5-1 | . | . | CASSSTASGNTIYF
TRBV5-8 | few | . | CASSAFGGTYEQYF
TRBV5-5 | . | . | CASSLGAETTSYEQYF
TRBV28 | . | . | CASTRTASGPYGYTF
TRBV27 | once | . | CASRTGGGPQHF
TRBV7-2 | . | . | CASSLRQANSPLHF
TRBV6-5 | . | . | CASGPYYGYTF
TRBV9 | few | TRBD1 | CASSTDRVGQPQHF
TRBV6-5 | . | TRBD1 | CASRNRGQTGNTIYF
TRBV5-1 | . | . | CASSLDGLSTVAFF
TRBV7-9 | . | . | CASSLGVGNTYNEQFF
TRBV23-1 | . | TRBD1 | CASSQSRDRGGSVDTQYF
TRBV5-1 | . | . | CASHLGQGSEQYF